These T cell receptor beta chains were read from a single sample in a study of blood T cell repertoires in COVID-19. The table came from immunoSEQ multiplex PCR; TCRdb's copy has only in-frame clones and leaves some out. Of some 110,000 clones listed, approximately 87% are singletons. The specimen sequenced was peripheral blood. The receptors come from a man aged 70 or older who had recovered from COVID-19. CDR3s include the opening cysteine and the closing phenylalanine or tryptophan. The D gene is left open where the match is weak. The listing skips clone size in some rows; elsewhere it reads once, few, many or a size class.

j_call: TRBJ2-5
clone_size: -
v_call: TRBV20-1
d_call: TRBD1
cdr3_aa: CSAQGQARRYF
cdr3_nt: TGCAGTGCGCAAGGACAGGCGCGCAGGTACTTC

j_call: TRBJ2-3
clone_size: -
v_call: TRBV7-6
d_call: TRBD2
cdr3_aa: CASSSGGHYTDTQYF
cdr3_nt: TGTGCCAGCAGTAGCGGGGGCCACTACACAGATACGCAGTATTTT

j_call: TRBJ2-5
clone_size: -
v_call: TRBV19
d_call: -
cdr3_aa: CASSKTEDGETQYF
cdr3_nt: TGTGCCAGTAGTAAGACAGAGGACGGTGAGACCCAGTACTTC

j_call: TRBJ2-3
clone_size: -
v_call: TRBV29-1
d_call: -
cdr3_aa: CSILSLRGSSTDTQYF
cdr3_nt: TGCAGCATCCTCTCTTTAAGGGGATCAAGTACAGATACGCAGTATTTT

j_call: TRBJ2-1
clone_size: -
v_call: TRBV18
d_call: TRBD2
cdr3_aa: CASSPQAGGRDEQFF
cdr3_nt: TGTGCCAGCTCACCACAAGCGGGAGGCCGGGATGAGCAGTTCTTC

j_call: TRBJ1-5
clone_size: -
v_call: TRBV13
d_call: TRBD1
cdr3_aa: CASSSGQGFGPQHF
cdr3_nt: TGTGCCAGCAGCTCCGGACAGGGGTTTGGGCCCCAGCATTTT

j_call: TRBJ1-2
clone_size: -
v_call: TRBV28
d_call: -
cdr3_aa: CASSDGINYGYTF
cdr3_nt: TGTGCCAGCAGTGACGGGATAAACTATGGCTACACCTTC

j_call: TRBJ2-7
clone_size: -
v_call: TRBV5-1
d_call: TRBD2
cdr3_aa: CASSVAGVRSYEQYF
cdr3_nt: TGCGCCAGCTCGGTAGCGGGAGTCCGCTCCTACGAGCAGTACTTC

j_call: TRBJ1-3
clone_size: -
v_call: TRBV9
d_call: -
cdr3_aa: CASSGIGGVPGNTIYF
cdr3_nt: TGTGCCAGCAGCGGGATAGGGGGAGTTCCTGGAAACACCATATATTTT

j_call: TRBJ1-5
clone_size: -
v_call: TRBV18
d_call: -
cdr3_aa: CASSLAGNQPQHF
cdr3_nt: TGTGCCAGCTCACTAGCAGGGAACCAGCCCCAGCATTTT

j_call: TRBJ2-7
clone_size: -
v_call: TRBV15
d_call: -
cdr3_aa: CATSTLDRPYEQYF
cdr3_nt: TGTGCCACCAGCACCTTGGACAGACCCTACGAGCAGTACTTC

j_call: TRBJ2-3
clone_size: once
v_call: TRBV7-6
d_call: TRBD2
cdr3_aa: CASSLAPGIAGPDTQYF
cdr3_nt: TGTGCCAGCAGCTTAGCCCCCGGGATAGCGGGCCCAGATACGCAGTATTTT

j_call: TRBJ2-2
clone_size: -
v_call: TRBV19
d_call: TRBD2
cdr3_aa: CASSSGLAGVTGELFF
cdr3_nt: TGTGCCAGTAGTAGTGGGCTAGCGGGAGTCACCGGGGAGCTGTTTTTT

j_call: TRBJ1-1
clone_size: once
v_call: TRBV3-1/TRBV3-2
d_call: -
cdr3_aa: CASSLEGNTEAFF
cdr3_nt: TGTGCCAGCAGCCTGGAGGGTAACACTGAAGCTTTCTTT

j_call: TRBJ1-2
clone_size: -
v_call: TRBV27
d_call: TRBD1
cdr3_aa: CASSQNLGTAANYGYTF
cdr3_nt: TGTGCCAGCAGCCAAAATCTTGGGACAGCCGCTAACTATGGCTACACCTTC

j_call: TRBJ2-7
clone_size: -
v_call: TRBV5-1
d_call: -
cdr3_aa: CASRPGQSYEQYF
cdr3_nt: TGCGCCAGCAGACCGGGACAATCCTACGAGCAGTACTTC

j_call: TRBJ1-1
clone_size: -
v_call: TRBV4-3
d_call: -
cdr3_aa: CASSQDQGGVGAFF
cdr3_nt: TGCGCCAGCAGCCAAGATCAGGGAGGGGTTGGCGCTTTCTTT

j_call: TRBJ2-1
clone_size: -
v_call: TRBV6-5
d_call: -
cdr3_aa: CASSKAGSYNEQFF
cdr3_nt: TGTGCCAGCAGTAAGGCGGGGTCATACAATGAGCAGTTCTTC

j_call: TRBJ2-1
clone_size: once
v_call: TRBV5-1
d_call: TRBD2
cdr3_aa: CASSSGLEVSEQFF
cdr3_nt: TGCGCCAGCAGCTCGGGACTAGAGGTTAGTGAGCAGTTCTTC

j_call: TRBJ1-3
clone_size: few
v_call: TRBV5-1
d_call: TRBD1
cdr3_aa: CASSSTTGGLSGNTIYF
cdr3_nt: TGCGCCAGCAGCTCGACGACAGGGGGCCTCTCTGGAAACACCATATATTTT

j_call: TRBJ2-7
clone_size: -
v_call: TRBV6-5
d_call: -
cdr3_aa: CATHRGYEQYF
cdr3_nt: TGTGCCACCCATAGAGGCTACGAGCAGTACTTC

j_call: TRBJ1-1
clone_size: -
v_call: TRBV5-1
d_call: -
cdr3_aa: CASSLAQGGGTEAFF
cdr3_nt: TGCGCCAGCAGCTTGGCCCAGGGAGGTGGGACTGAAGCTTTCTTT

j_call: TRBJ1-2
clone_size: once
v_call: TRBV7-3
d_call: -
cdr3_aa: CASSVDGGDIYGYTF
cdr3_nt: TGTGCCAGCAGCGTCGATGGGGGGGACATATATGGCTACACCTTC

j_call: TRBJ1-1
clone_size: once
v_call: TRBV6-1
d_call: -
cdr3_aa: CASSDQGSVGTEAFF
cdr3_nt: TGTGCCAGCAGTGACCAGGGGAGTGTCGGCACTGAAGCTTTCTTT

j_call: TRBJ2-1
clone_size: -
v_call: TRBV10-3
d_call: -
cdr3_aa: CAITGNSYNEQFF
cdr3_nt: TGTGCCATTACCGGGAACTCCTACAATGAGCAGTTCTTC

j_call: TRBJ1-6
clone_size: -
v_call: TRBV28
d_call: -
cdr3_aa: CASRRDISSYNSPLHF
cdr3_nt: TGTGCCAGCAGGAGGGACATAAGCTCCTATAATTCACCCCTCCACTTT

j_call: TRBJ1-2
clone_size: -
v_call: TRBV6-2/TRBV6-3
d_call: TRBD1
cdr3_aa: CASSPEDRTSGYTF
cdr3_nt: TGTGCCAGCAGCCCAGAGGACAGGACCTCGGGCTACACCTTC

j_call: TRBJ2-3
clone_size: -
v_call: TRBV19
d_call: -
cdr3_aa: CASSNRVRDTQYF
cdr3_nt: TGTGCCAGTAGTAACAGGGTCAGAGATACGCAGTATTTT

j_call: TRBJ1-5
clone_size: -
v_call: TRBV19
d_call: TRBD1
cdr3_aa: CASTPGAGGRQPQHF
cdr3_nt: TGTGCCAGTACCCCGGGGGCAGGGGGCCGCCAGCCCCAGCATTTT

j_call: TRBJ2-1
clone_size: -
v_call: TRBV30
d_call: -
cdr3_aa: CAWSRVNEQFF
cdr3_nt: TGTGCCTGGAGTCGAGTCAATGAGCAGTTCTTC

j_call: TRBJ2-3
clone_size: -
v_call: TRBV4-1
d_call: TRBD2
cdr3_aa: CASSQDHGGLAQYF
cdr3_nt: TGCGCCAGCAGCCAAGATCATGGGGGACTAGCGCAGTATTTT

j_call: TRBJ2-1
clone_size: -
v_call: TRBV3-1/TRBV3-2
d_call: -
cdr3_aa: CASSPLTTSNEQFF
cdr3_nt: TGTGCCAGCAGCCCGCTTACCACGAGCAATGAGCAGTTCTTC

j_call: TRBJ2-7
clone_size: -
v_call: TRBV7-2
d_call: TRBD2
cdr3_aa: CASSAKPGGPYEQYF
cdr3_nt: TGTGCCAGCAGCGCGAAACCGGGGGGACCCTACGAGCAGTACTTC

j_call: TRBJ2-5
clone_size: -
v_call: TRBV7-3
d_call: TRBD1
cdr3_aa: CASSSTGGQETQYF
cdr3_nt: TGTGCCAGCAGCTCGACAGGGGGCCAAGAGACCCAGTACTTC

j_call: TRBJ2-5
clone_size: -
v_call: TRBV7-2
d_call: TRBD2
cdr3_aa: CASSLGRTSGNKEQYF
cdr3_nt: TGTGCCAGCAGCTTAGGACGGACTAGCGGGAATAAAGAGCAGTACTTC

j_call: TRBJ2-5
clone_size: -
v_call: TRBV30
d_call: -
cdr3_aa: CAWGDSRETQYF
cdr3_nt: TGTGCCTGGGGGGACTCGCGGGAGACCCAGTACTTC

j_call: TRBJ2-3
clone_size: -
v_call: TRBV11-1
d_call: -
cdr3_aa: CASREATDTQYF
cdr3_nt: TGTGCCAGCAGAGAGGCGACAGATACGCAGTATTTT

j_call: TRBJ2-6
clone_size: -
v_call: TRBV5-6
d_call: -
cdr3_aa: CASSLTVGGTSGANVLTF
cdr3_nt: TGTGCCAGCAGCTTGACAGTGGGAGGAACTTCTGGGGCCAACGTCCTGACTTTC

j_call: TRBJ2-7
clone_size: -
v_call: TRBV7-8
d_call: -
cdr3_aa: CASSSSNPYEQYF
cdr3_nt: TGTGCCAGCAGCTCTAGCAACCCCTACGAGCAGTACTTC

j_call: TRBJ2-1
clone_size: -
v_call: TRBV5-4
d_call: TRBD1
cdr3_aa: CASSQGQDNEQFF
cdr3_nt: TGTGCCAGCAGCCAGGGACAGGACAATGAGCAGTTCTTC

j_call: TRBJ2-7
clone_size: once
v_call: TRBV7-9
d_call: TRBD2
cdr3_aa: CASSLFLAGAHEQYF
cdr3_nt: TGTGCCAGCAGCTTATTTCTAGCGGGAGCCCACGAGCAGTACTTC

j_call: TRBJ2-3
clone_size: -
v_call: TRBV3-1/TRBV3-2
d_call: TRBD2
cdr3_aa: CASSQGLAGYTDTQYF
cdr3_nt: TGTGCCAGCAGCCAGGGACTAGCGGGGTACACAGATACGCAGTATTTT

j_call: TRBJ2-3
clone_size: -
v_call: TRBV7-9
d_call: -
cdr3_aa: CASSAFLTDTQYF
cdr3_nt: TGTGCCAGCAGCGCGTTTTTGACAGATACGCAGTATTTT

j_call: TRBJ1-2
clone_size: -
v_call: TRBV5-4
d_call: -
cdr3_aa: CASSFAGRSGYTF
cdr3_nt: TGTGCCAGCAGCTTCGCAGGGCGGAGTGGCTACACCTTC

j_call: TRBJ1-1
clone_size: -
v_call: TRBV5-8
d_call: -
cdr3_aa: CASSLGQLMNTEAFF
cdr3_nt: TGTGCCAGCAGCCTAGGACAGCTCATGAACACTGAAGCTTTCTTT

j_call: TRBJ2-7
clone_size: -
v_call: TRBV3-1/TRBV3-2
d_call: TRBD2
cdr3_aa: CASSQDAAAGGREQYF
cdr3_nt: TGTGCCAGCAGCCAAGATGCGGCAGCGGGGGGTCGTGAGCAGTACTTC

j_call: TRBJ1-2
clone_size: once
v_call: TRBV12-3/TRBV12-4
d_call: TRBD1
cdr3_aa: CASRPGQGYGYTF
cdr3_nt: TGTGCCAGCAGGCCGGGACAGGGTTATGGCTACACCTTC

j_call: TRBJ1-5
clone_size: -
v_call: TRBV12-3/TRBV12-4
d_call: TRBD1
cdr3_aa: CASSRGLGQPQHF
cdr3_nt: TGTGCCAGCAGTAGGGGGCTCGGGCAGCCCCAGCATTTT

j_call: TRBJ2-5
clone_size: -
v_call: TRBV7-2
d_call: -
cdr3_aa: CASSPGSVLQETQYF
cdr3_nt: TGTGCCAGCAGCCCCGGGTCAGTGTTACAAGAGACCCAGTACTTC

j_call: TRBJ2-7
clone_size: few
v_call: TRBV9
d_call: TRBD2
cdr3_aa: CASSEGGAYEQYF
cdr3_nt: TGTGCCAGCAGCGAGGGAGGGGCCTACGAGCAGTACTTC

j_call: TRBJ2-1
clone_size: -
v_call: TRBV7-7
d_call: -
cdr3_aa: CASSPRGATHNEQFF
cdr3_nt: TGTGCCAGCAGCCCACGGGGGGCGACTCACAATGAGCAGTTCTTC

j_call: TRBJ2-5
clone_size: -
v_call: TRBV28
d_call: TRBD1
cdr3_aa: CASSLPATGTAKETQYF
cdr3_nt: TGTGCCAGCAGCTTACCGGCTACCGGGACAGCCAAGGAGACCCAGTACTTC

j_call: TRBJ2-7
clone_size: -
v_call: TRBV3-1/TRBV3-2
d_call: TRBD1
cdr3_aa: CASSPEWTGNEQYF
cdr3_nt: TGTGCCAGCAGCCCGGAGTGGACAGGGAACGAGCAGTACTTC